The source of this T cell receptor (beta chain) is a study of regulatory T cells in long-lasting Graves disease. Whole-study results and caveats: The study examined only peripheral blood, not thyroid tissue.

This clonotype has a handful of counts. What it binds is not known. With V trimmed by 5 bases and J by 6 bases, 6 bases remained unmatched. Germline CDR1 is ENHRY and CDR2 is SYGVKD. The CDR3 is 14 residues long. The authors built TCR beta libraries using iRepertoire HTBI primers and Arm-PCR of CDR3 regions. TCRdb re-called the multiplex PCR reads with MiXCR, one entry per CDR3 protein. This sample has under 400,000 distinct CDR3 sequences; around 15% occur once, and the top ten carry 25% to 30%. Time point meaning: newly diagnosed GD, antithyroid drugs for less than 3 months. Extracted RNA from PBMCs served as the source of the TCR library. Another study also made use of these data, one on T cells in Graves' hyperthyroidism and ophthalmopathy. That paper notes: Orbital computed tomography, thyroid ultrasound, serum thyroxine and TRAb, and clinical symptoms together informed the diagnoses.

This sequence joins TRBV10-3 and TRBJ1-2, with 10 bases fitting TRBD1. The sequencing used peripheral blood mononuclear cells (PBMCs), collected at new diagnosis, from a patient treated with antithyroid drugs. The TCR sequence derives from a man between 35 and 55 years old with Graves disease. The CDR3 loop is CAISPYGTGDGYTF. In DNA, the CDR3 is TGTGCCATCAGTCCCTACGGGACAGGGGATGGCTACACCTTC.